These T cell receptor beta chains were read from a single sample in a study of blood T cell repertoires in COVID-19. Assay: immunoSEQ multiplex PCR; the TCRdb copy retains only in-frame clones and omits some. The data contain about 130,000 clones, around 83% of them singletons. The sample taken for sequencing was peripheral blood. The receptors shown here come from a woman aged 45-65 years with acute or convalescent COVID-19. Both conserved end residues are part of each CDR3. Each record gives: V gene, clone size, D gene, CDR3 length, J gene, CDR3 DNA, CDR3 protein. A D gene is named only where the DNA matches it firmly. The size entry is marked missing in some rows and otherwise reads once, few, many or a size class.

v_gene: TRBV28; abundance: NA; d_gene: NA; len: 15; j_gene: TRBJ1-5; CDR3nt: TGTGCCAGCAGCCTGAGAGGGGGGGTGAATCAGCCCCAGCATTTT; CDR3aa: CASSLRGGVNQPQHF
v_gene: TRBV5-4; abundance: NA; d_gene: NA; len: 15; j_gene: TRBJ1-6; CDR3nt: TGTGCCAGCAGCAGGGGCGGGGGGCGCGGTTCACCCCTCCACTTT; CDR3aa: CASSRGGGRGSPLHF
v_gene: TRBV5-6; abundance: few; d_gene: NA; len: 14; j_gene: TRBJ1-5; CDR3nt: TGTGCCAGCAGCTTGTTACGGACTAGGCAGCCCCAGCATTTT; CDR3aa: CASSLLRTRQPQHF
v_gene: TRBV11-2; abundance: NA; d_gene: NA; len: 18; j_gene: TRBJ2-6; CDR3nt: TGTGCCAGCAGCTTATCCGTCAAGGTAGCCTCTGGGGCCAACGTCCTGACTTTC; CDR3aa: CASSLSVKVASGANVLTF
v_gene: TRBV9; abundance: NA; d_gene: TRBD1; len: 15; j_gene: TRBJ1-2; CDR3nt: TGTGCCAGCAGCCCCAAGGGGGACAGGAACGAAGGCTACACCTTC; CDR3aa: CASSPKGDRNEGYTF
v_gene: TRBV7-8; abundance: NA; d_gene: TRBD2; len: 16; j_gene: TRBJ2-2; CDR3nt: TGTGCCAGCAGCCCGCAGAGCGGGGTTGGGACCGGGGAGCTGTTTTTT; CDR3aa: CASSPQSGVGTGELFF
v_gene: TRBV7-8; abundance: NA; d_gene: TRBD1; len: 14; j_gene: TRBJ1-1; CDR3nt: TGTGCCAGCAGATACGGACAGGAGGGCACTGAAGCTTTCTTT; CDR3aa: CASRYGQEGTEAFF
v_gene: TRBV5-1; abundance: few; d_gene: TRBD1; len: 15; j_gene: TRBJ1-2; CDR3nt: TGCGCCAGCACCCTAGGACAGGGAGATAACTATGGCTACACCTTC; CDR3aa: CASTLGQGDNYGYTF
v_gene: TRBV10-3; abundance: NA; d_gene: TRBD1; len: 14; j_gene: TRBJ1-2; CDR3nt: TGTGCCATCAGTGACAGGGGGCCTCTCTATGGCTACACCTTC; CDR3aa: CAISDRGPLYGYTF
v_gene: TRBV9; abundance: NA; d_gene: NA; len: 14; j_gene: TRBJ1-1; CDR3nt: TGTGCCAGCAGCGTCTTTGACAGCAACACTGAAGCTTTCTTT; CDR3aa: CASSVFDSNTEAFF
v_gene: TRBV5-1; abundance: few; d_gene: TRBD1; len: 22; j_gene: TRBJ1-1; CDR3nt: TGCGCCAGCAGCTTGGGCCTACCCGCGGGGCAGCTTGGGACAGGCCACAACACTGAAGCTTTCTTT; CDR3aa: CASSLGLPAGQLGTGHNTEAFF
v_gene: TRBV5-6; abundance: NA; d_gene: NA; len: 13; j_gene: TRBJ2-7; CDR3nt: TGTGCCAGCAGCATGACATCCTCCTACGAGCAGTACTTC; CDR3aa: CASSMTSSYEQYF
v_gene: TRBV14; abundance: once; d_gene: TRBD1; len: 19; j_gene: TRBJ2-2; CDR3nt: TGTGCCAGCAGCCGCGGGACAGGGAGGTCTCCAACCAACACCGGGGAGCTGTTTTTT; CDR3aa: CASSRGTGRSPTNTGELFF
v_gene: TRBV6-1; abundance: NA; d_gene: TRBD1; len: 16; j_gene: TRBJ1-4; CDR3nt: TGTGCCAGCAGTGAAAACAGGGGTCCCCTTATAGAAAAACTGTTTTTT; CDR3aa: CASSENRGPLIEKLFF
v_gene: TRBV12-3/TRBV12-4; abundance: NA; d_gene: NA; len: 12; j_gene: TRBJ1-3; CDR3nt: TGTGCCAGCACGGGTCGCGGAAACACCATATATTTT; CDR3aa: CASTGRGNTIYF
v_gene: TRBV25-1; abundance: once; d_gene: TRBD1; len: 15; j_gene: TRBJ1-3; CDR3nt: TGTGCCAGCAGTTTAGCCGGGACAGGGGGAAACACCATATATTTT; CDR3aa: CASSLAGTGGNTIYF
v_gene: TRBV6-5; abundance: NA; d_gene: NA; len: 15; j_gene: TRBJ2-7; CDR3nt: TGTGCCAGCGATGGAGGCCGGTCCACACCCTACGAGCAGTACTTC; CDR3aa: CASDGGRSTPYEQYF
v_gene: TRBV10-3; abundance: NA; d_gene: NA; len: 12; j_gene: TRBJ2-2; CDR3nt: TGTGCCATCAGTGAGCAGGCCGGGGAGCTGTTTTTT; CDR3aa: CAISEQAGELFF
v_gene: TRBV30; abundance: NA; d_gene: TRBD2; len: 17; j_gene: TRBJ2-1; CDR3nt: TGTGCCTGGACTCGGACTAGCGGGGGGATACATCTAGATGAGCAGTTCTTC; CDR3aa: CAWTRTSGGIHLDEQFF
v_gene: TRBV5-1; abundance: NA; d_gene: NA; len: 13; j_gene: TRBJ1-5; CDR3nt: TGCGCCAGCAGCTTAACAACCGATCAGCCCCAGCATTTT; CDR3aa: CASSLTTDQPQHF
v_gene: TRBV7-9; abundance: NA; d_gene: NA; len: 12; j_gene: TRBJ1-1; CDR3nt: TGTGCCAGCAGCTTATGGAGGACTGAAGCTTTCTTT; CDR3aa: CASSLWRTEAFF
v_gene: TRBV25-1; abundance: NA; d_gene: TRBD2; len: 15; j_gene: TRBJ2-2; CDR3nt: TGTGCCAGCAGTTTAGCGGGGGGGAACACCGGGGAGCTGTTTTTT; CDR3aa: CASSLAGGNTGELFF
v_gene: TRBV21-1; abundance: NA; d_gene: NA; len: 15; j_gene: TRBJ1-5; CDR3nt: TGTGCCAGCAGCAAAGTACGGTATAGCAATCAGCCCCAGCATTTT; CDR3aa: CASSKVRYSNQPQHF
v_gene: TRBV6-5; abundance: NA; d_gene: TRBD1; len: 14; j_gene: TRBJ1-5; CDR3nt: TGTGCCAGCAGTTCGTCAGGGGGAAGCGAGCCCCAGCATTTT; CDR3aa: CASSSSGGSEPQHF
v_gene: TRBV18; abundance: NA; d_gene: NA; len: 13; j_gene: TRBJ2-2; CDR3nt: TGTGCCAGCTCGCAGACGGGGAACGGGGAGCTGTTTTTT; CDR3aa: CASSQTGNGELFF
v_gene: TRBV5-6; abundance: NA; d_gene: TRBD2; len: 18; j_gene: TRBJ2-4; CDR3nt: TGTGCCAGCAGCCCGGAGGGAAGCGGGGGCCTGACCAAAAACATTCAGTACTTC; CDR3aa: CASSPEGSGGLTKNIQYF
v_gene: TRBV6-6; abundance: NA; d_gene: NA; len: 14; j_gene: TRBJ1-1; CDR3nt: TGTGCCAGCAGTTACGAGGGAGTAAACACTGAAGCTTTCTTT; CDR3aa: CASSYEGVNTEAFF
v_gene: TRBV19; abundance: NA; d_gene: NA; len: 14; j_gene: TRBJ1-1; CDR3nt: TGTGCCAGTAGTATAACATGGGCGAACACTGAAGCTTTCTTT; CDR3aa: CASSITWANTEAFF
v_gene: TRBV5-1; abundance: NA; d_gene: TRBD2; len: 14; j_gene: TRBJ2-3; CDR3nt: TGCGCCAGCAGTCTAGCGGGGGCCACAGATACGCAGTATTTT; CDR3aa: CASSLAGATDTQYF
v_gene: TRBV24-1; abundance: NA; d_gene: TRBD1; len: 13; j_gene: TRBJ2-1; CDR3nt: TGTGCCACCTCCGGGACAGGGGTCGATGAGCAGTTCTTC; CDR3aa: CATSGTGVDEQFF
v_gene: TRBV19; abundance: NA; d_gene: NA; len: 16; j_gene: TRBJ2-3; CDR3nt: TGTGCCAGTAGTCCAGCCCGGGTGACAGGCACAGATACGCAGTATTTT; CDR3aa: CASSPARVTGTDTQYF
v_gene: TRBV9; abundance: NA; d_gene: NA; len: 15; j_gene: TRBJ1-1; CDR3nt: TGTGCCAGCAGCGTAGTCCCAGACATGAACACTGAAGCTTTCTTT; CDR3aa: CASSVVPDMNTEAFF
v_gene: TRBV21-1; abundance: NA; d_gene: NA; len: 17; j_gene: TRBJ2-7; CDR3nt: TGTGCCAGCAGCAAAGAGACCCCGGGACACCTCTCCTACGAGCAGTACTTC; CDR3aa: CASSKETPGHLSYEQYF
v_gene: TRBV5-4; abundance: once; d_gene: TRBD1; len: 13; j_gene: TRBJ1-2; CDR3nt: TGTGCCAGCAGCTCGACAGGGCACTATGGCTACACCTTC; CDR3aa: CASSSTGHYGYTF
v_gene: TRBV2; abundance: few; d_gene: NA; len: 13; j_gene: TRBJ1-1; CDR3nt: TGTGCCAGCAGTGTATTTTCAGGGTCTGAAGCTTTCTTT; CDR3aa: CASSVFSGSEAFF
v_gene: TRBV18; abundance: NA; d_gene: NA; len: 16; j_gene: TRBJ1-4; CDR3nt: TGTGCCAGCTCACCCGGACAGCCAGGTGCTAATGAAAAACTGTTTTTT; CDR3aa: CASSPGQPGANEKLFF
v_gene: TRBV24-1; abundance: NA; d_gene: TRBD2; len: 15; j_gene: TRBJ2-1; CDR3nt: TGTGCCACCAGTGCTCAAACGGGGGGCTACAATGAGCAGTTCTTC; CDR3aa: CATSAQTGGYNEQFF
v_gene: TRBV7-2; abundance: NA; d_gene: TRBD2; len: 13; j_gene: TRBJ2-1; CDR3nt: TGTGCCAGCAGCTTAAGACTAGCGGATGAGCAGTTCTTC; CDR3aa: CASSLRLADEQFF
v_gene: TRBV27; abundance: NA; d_gene: NA; len: 15; j_gene: TRBJ2-1; CDR3nt: TGTGCCAGCAGTGAGCAGGGAAAAAGCTACAATGAGCAGTTCTTC; CDR3aa: CASSEQGKSYNEQFF
v_gene: TRBV7-8; abundance: NA; d_gene: TRBD1; len: 14; j_gene: TRBJ1-2; CDR3nt: TGTGCCAGCAGCAGCGGACAGGGGACCTATGACTACACCTTC; CDR3aa: CASSSGQGTYDYTF
v_gene: TRBV19; abundance: NA; d_gene: TRBD1; len: 18; j_gene: TRBJ2-3; CDR3nt: TGTGCCAGTAGTATAACTGCCCATGGAACAGGGGCTGGAGATACGCAGTATTTT; CDR3aa: CASSITAHGTGAGDTQYF
v_gene: TRBV2; abundance: NA; d_gene: TRBD1; len: 14; j_gene: TRBJ1-5; CDR3nt: TGTGCCAGCACAGACAGGGACAGCAATCAGCCCCAGCATTTT; CDR3aa: CASTDRDSNQPQHF
v_gene: TRBV7-2; abundance: NA; d_gene: TRBD2; len: 14; j_gene: TRBJ2-7; CDR3nt: TGTGCCAGCAGCCGGGGGGGGGACCAGATCGAGCAGTACTTC; CDR3aa: CASSRGGDQIEQYF
v_gene: TRBV18; abundance: NA; d_gene: NA; len: 15; j_gene: TRBJ2-7; CDR3nt: TGTGCCAGCTCTCCGCCGGGCAGGGGAAGGAACGAGCAGTACTTC; CDR3aa: CASSPPGRGRNEQYF
v_gene: TRBV3-1/TRBV3-2; abundance: NA; d_gene: NA; len: 14; j_gene: TRBJ1-1; CDR3nt: TGTGCCAGCAGCCCGGGACATTCGAACACTGAAGCTTTCTTT; CDR3aa: CASSPGHSNTEAFF
v_gene: TRBV28; abundance: NA; d_gene: TRBD1; len: 17; j_gene: TRBJ2-1; CDR3nt: TGTGCCAGCAGTCGGAATCCGGGACAGGGGTCCTACAATGAGCAGTTCTTC; CDR3aa: CASSRNPGQGSYNEQFF
v_gene: TRBV19; abundance: once; d_gene: TRBD1; len: 15; j_gene: TRBJ1-4; CDR3nt: TGTGCCAGTAGTAAAACAGGGGGCCTGAGGGAAAAACTGTTTTTT; CDR3aa: CASSKTGGLREKLFF
v_gene: TRBV6-5; abundance: NA; d_gene: NA; len: 13; j_gene: TRBJ1-6; CDR3nt: TGTGCCAGCAGAAACGGCAGGAATTCACCCCTCCACTTT; CDR3aa: CASRNGRNSPLHF
v_gene: TRBV5-6; abundance: NA; d_gene: TRBD1; len: 15; j_gene: TRBJ2-7; CDR3nt: TGTGCCAGCAGCTTGGGGACAGGGTCCTTTTACGAGCAGTACTTC; CDR3aa: CASSLGTGSFYEQYF
v_gene: TRBV9; abundance: few; d_gene: TRBD1; len: 15; j_gene: TRBJ1-1; CDR3nt: TGTGCCAGCAGCGTCGAGACAGGGCCGAACACTGAAGCTTTCTTT; CDR3aa: CASSVETGPNTEAFF
v_gene: TRBV2; abundance: NA; d_gene: NA; len: 11; j_gene: TRBJ1-1; CDR3nt: TGTGCCAGCAACTTAAACACTGAAGCTTTCTTT; CDR3aa: CASNLNTEAFF